This T cell receptor beta chain was profiled in a study of blood T cell repertoires in COVID-19 (dated by TCRdb to the early 2020s). General notes on the study: Samples from collaborators originated in the United States, Italy and Spain and spanned both the acute and convalescent phases of COVID-19. Where available, HLA class I and class II types were taken from metadata supplied by the sample provider and were not determined by assay-based typing. Samples came from the ongoing ImmuneRACE study (first 160 participants) plus 1,254 subjects from 6 global collaborators. The prospective study material was composed of cDNA or gDNA derived from T cells, B-cell-depleted T cells, or PBMCs. The sample metadata nearly always contained a de-identified subject ID, COVID-19 status, age in years and sex. Deeply sampled blood TCRbeta repertoires from subjects exposed to, actively infected with, or recovered from COVID-19 were included in the dataset. The repertoires were released in a freely available public database intended as a resource for research on the immune response to SARS-CoV-2. Results and caveats for the whole study, not just this receptor: How much clinical and demographic metadata was included differed by source and by participant, and the metadata was provided uncurated.

The germline ends are 13 bases apart after V is trimmed by 0 bases and J by 0 bases. Looking up the germline V gene yields CDR1 SGHRS and CDR2 YFSETQ. The CDR3 holds 17 amino acids from the cysteine to the phenylalanine. Left in the record is the CDR3 DNA by itself, 51 bases read in frame from the first base. TCRbeta CDR3 regions were amplified from genomic DNA using the immunoSEQ Assay, a bias-controlled multiplex PCR. Concerning the study's data processing: Within the assay, amplification of reference gene primers was used to estimate how many nucleated cells each sample contained. To quantify the absolute abundance of each unique TCRbeta CDR3 rearrangement, sequence reads were collapsed and filtered. For each sample, productive Simpson clonality was calculated by taking the square root of Simpson's diversity index across productive rearrangements. TCRdb's version of the immuneACCESS table is confined to in-frame rearrangements and falls short of the full clone set. An unresolved V gene accounts for under half of the shortfall where checked; the remainder is of unknown origin. V, J and clone size reflect that table, while D and trimming were determined from the DNA. Recorded for this sample are 150,000 or so clones; 81% of them occurred a single time. The ten most abundant clones make up 9.5% to 12% of the sample.

As to this clone: The antigen it binds to is not known. No clone much larger than this one lies a single base away; base qualities are absent.

Collaborating institutions collected whole blood in K2EDTA tubes following their own protocols. For TCRbeta analysis, collaborators shipped samples in one of three forms: frozen whole blood, isolated PBMCs, or DNA extracted from either of those sample types. This clonotype was obtained from a man in his sixties with active or convalescent COVID-19. The specimen sequenced was peripheral blood. Recombination connected TRBV5-1 to TRBJ1-3, and perhaps TRBD1 as D gene, on 5 matching bases. CDR3 sequence: CASSLGGLSFSGNTIYF. The nucleotides read TGCGCCAGCAGCTTGGGGGGCCTCTCCTTCTCTGGAAACACCATATATTTT.